The T cell receptor (beta chain) described here comes from a study of T cell responses to AZD1222 COVID-19 vaccine. The V end lost 3 bases, the J end lost 4 bases, and 3 bases lay between the germline ends. This CDR3 is 12 amino acids long. Germline V CDR1 and CDR2: SGHTA, FQGNSA. To note about this clone: Its antigen is undetermined.

Assay: immunoSEQ multiplex PCR; the TCRdb copy retains only in-frame clones and omits some. Of 99,000 or so clones listed, roughly 89% are singletons. General observations from the study: Only after the peak T cell response were repertoires sampled. The sample set comprised mostly white British donors with more females, and clonal diversity was possibly underestimated.

The sequences come from peripheral blood, collected 28 days after the second AZD1222 dose. The chain recombines TRBV7-2 with TRBJ1-4; D gene uncertain. The TCR sequence derives from an adult who received the AZD1222 COVID-19 vaccine. The CDR3 loop is CASSFFNEKLFF. CDR3 sequence (DNA): TGTGCCAGCAGCTTCTTTAATGAAAAACTGTTTTTT.